The 18 T cell receptor beta chains presented below share a single source sample, sequenced in a study of CD8 T cells in Susac syndrome. RNA totalling roughly 0.45 to 1 ug underwent reverse transcription with random hexamers. Using its own MiXCR run on the immunoSEQ multiplex PCR reads, TCRdb lists one record per CDR3 protein. The table has about 71,000 distinct CDR3 sequences, 95% to 96% seen once. Sequencing was carried out using CD4+ T cells from PBMCs. These receptors originate from a human donor with multiple sclerosis.

The chain joins TRBV30 to TRBJ1-2, with no clear D. CDR1 and CDR2 (germline): GTSNPN, SVGIG (reference sequence). V was pared by 0 bases and J by 9 bases, with 14 bases between. The CDR3 extends over 13 amino acids. This CDR3 is CAWSVRGGRSYTF. The CDR3 bases are TGTGCCTGGAGTGTACGCGGAGGGAGAAGCTACACCTTC. Filled out from reference TRBV30 and TRBJ1-2, the complete variable domain reads SQTIHQWPATLVQPVGSPLSLECTVEGTSNPNLYWYRQAAGRGLQLLFYSVGIGQISSEVPQNLSASRPQDRQFILSSKKLLLSDSGFYLCAWSVRGGRSYTFGSGTRLTVV.

V usage is TRBV20-1 and J usage is TRBJ2-7; a weak D match, TRBD1 (5 bases). CDR1 and CDR2 from the germline V gene are DFQATT and SNEGSKA (reference sequence). The CDR3 runs 14 residues. The ends were cut back, 5 bases at V and 0 bases at J, with 14 bases in the middle. In DNA, the CDR3 is TGCAGTGCTGCCTACAGGCTAAGCTCCTACGAGCAGTACTTC. Translation: CSAAYRLSSYEQYF.

The genes are TRBV6-5 and TRBJ1-6, with 9 bases identical to TRBD1. The CDR3 totals 16 residues. Germline V gene data show CDR1 as MNHEY and CDR2 as SVGAGI. V lost 7 bases to trimming and J lost 5 bases; unmatched junction nucleotides: 9. DNA of the CDR3: TGTGCCAGCACTTTAACAGGGGGCGGAAATAATTCACCCCTCCACTTT. Translating gives CASTLTGGGNNSPLHF.

The V call is TRBV6-6, the J call TRBJ2-3, with D tentatively TRBD1 or TRBD2 (5 bases each). This CDR3 region has 14 residues. Germline loops: CDR1 MNHNY, CDR2 SVGAGI (reference sequence). Trimming removed 2 bases at V and 3 bases at J, with 9 bases between. Here the CDR3 reads CASSYGGRTDTQYF. In DNA form, the CDR3 reads TGTGCCAGCAGTTACGGGGGTAGGACAGATACGCAGTATTTT.

The chain carries TRBV7-6 and TRBJ1-5; D not certain. V dropped 2 bases and J dropped 9 bases, with 8 bases sitting between them. This CDR3 comprises 12 residues. The germline V gene has CDR1 SGHVS and CDR2 FNYEAQ. This CDR3 is CASSLLGGPQHF. The CDR3 nucleotides are TGTGCCAGCAGCTTATTGGGTGGGCCCCAGCATTTT.

CDR3 nucleotides: TGTGCCAGCAGCCGGGACAGGGATCAGCCCCAGCATTTT. Its protein product is CASSRDRDQPQHF. The chain carries TRBV7-8 and TRBJ1-5; 9 bases line up with TRBD1. This CDR3 spans 13 amino acids. J was trimmed by 5 bases and V by 5 bases; bases with no gene match: 1. In germline, CDR1 is SGHVS, CDR2 FQNEAQ.

The rearrangement joins TRBV4-3 to TRBJ2-5; TRBD2 is a possible D gene (6 bases). V lost 0 bases and J 6 bases, leaving 17 bases between the germline ends. The CDR3 sequence is 16 residues long. Germline V gene lookup returns CDR1 LGHNA and CDR2 YSLEER. The CDR3 spells CASSQDWGSSVKTQYF. The CDR3 nucleotides are TGCGCCAGCAGCCAAGATTGGGGATCTAGCGTAAAGACCCAGTACTTC.

V and J are TRBV7-9 and TRBJ1-4; D is ambiguous. The CDR3 has 15 residues. Germline V CDR1 and CDR2: SEHNR, FQNEAQ (reference sequence). Trimming stripped 5 bases from V and 4 bases from J, with 14 bases between. The CDR3 coding sequence is TGTGCCAGCAGCCCAGGCGACGGACGTAATGAAAAACTGTTTTTT. It is translated as CASSPGDGRNEKLFF.

The chain joins TRBV3-1 to TRBJ1-1; 9 bases are shared with TRBD1. Per germline, CDR1 LGHDT and CDR2 YNNKEL (reference sequence). The CDR3 is 16 residues long. V lost 1 base and J lost 4; bases outside the gene matches: 7. The CDR3 sequence: CASSQGGQGLSTEAFF. In DNA, the CDR3 is TGTGCCAGCAGCCAAGGGGGACAGGGTTTGAGCACTGAAGCTTTCTTT.

The chain joins TRBV6-6 to TRBJ1-1, with D unclear. Germline values: CDR1 MNHNY, CDR2 SVGAGI (reference sequence). The length of the CDR3 is 12 residues. V lost 0 bases and J 11 bases, leaving 10 bases between the germline ends. The CDR3 loop reads CASSYSADRAFF. CDR3 DNA sequence: TGTGCCAGCAGTTACTCGGCAGATAGGGCTTTCTTT.

In DNA form, the CDR3 reads TGCAGTGCTAGAGACCCAACGGACGGAGCGCTCTCTGGGGCCAACGTCCTGACTTTC. As protein: CSARDPTDGALSGANVLTF. The rearrangement joins TRBV20-1 to TRBJ2-6; D is uncertain. Trimming left V 0 bases short and J 0 bases short, with 18 bases between. Germline CDR1 is DFQATT and CDR2 is SNEGSKA (reference sequence). CDR3 length: 19 residues.

The gene calls are TRBV12-3 or TRBV12-4 and TRBJ2-5; possible D gene TRBD2, 6 bases. The ends were cut back, 0 bases at V and 5 bases at J, with 13 bases in the middle. This CDR3 is built from 15 residues. The CDR3 DNA follows: TGTGCCAGCAGTTTAGCGCCGGGGGTTGATGAGACCCAGTACTTC. Protein sequence: CASSLAPGVDETQYF.

The chain has TRBV12-3 or TRBV12-4 and TRBJ2-7; D might be TRBD1 (7 bases). There are 14 residues in the CDR3. V lost 6 bases, J lost 9 bases, and 21 bases lay in between. CDR3 nucleotides: TGTGCCAGCAGCCTAGGGGCAGGGGGAGGTCGGCAGTACTTC. Translation: CASSLGAGGGRQYF.

The chain uses TRBV12-3 or TRBV12-4 and TRBJ2-7, with 9 bases fitting TRBD1. This CDR3 is built from 13 residues. Trimming removed 5 bases from V and 9 bases from J; junction bases left unmatched: 8. The DNA of the CDR3 is TGTGCCAGCAGTACAGGGGGCGCGGTGTTGCAGTACTTC. It translates to CASSTGGAVLQYF.

The rearrangement joins TRBV5-1 to TRBJ2-5; D unclear. The germline CDR1 and CDR2 sequences are SGHRS and YFSETQ. This CDR3 contains 11 residues. Between the trimmed V and J ends, which lost 5 bases and 0 bases, there was a span of 2 bases. This chain's CDR3 is CASRDQETQYF. The CDR3 region has the DNA TGCGCCAGCAGGGACCAAGAGACCCAGTACTTC.

V gene TRBV20-1 combines with J gene TRBJ2-1; 11 nucleotides line up with TRBD2. This CDR3 has 15 amino acids. Germline CDR1 DFQATT, CDR2 SNEGSKA (reference sequence). V gave up 3 bases and J gave up 7 bases; unmatched junction bases: 8. As DNA, the CDR3 is TGCAGTGCTAGTTTGACTAGCGGGGAACGAAATGAGCAGTTCTTC. Amino acid sequence: CSASLTSGERNEQFF.

The V gene is TRBV12-3 or TRBV12-4, the J gene TRBJ2-5, with 7 positions matching TRBD1. The CDR3 extends over 14 amino acids. The V and J ends lost 5 bases and 5 bases, in that order; junction bases with no gene match: 8. CDR3 DNA: TGTGCCAGCAGTCCTGGACAGGCCCAGGAGACCCAGTACTTC. This encodes CASSPGQAQETQYF.

V gene TRBV20-1 combines with J gene TRBJ2-3; no definite D call. Germline V CDR1 and CDR2: DFQATT, SNEGSKA (reference sequence). Trimming left V 1 base short and J 2 bases short, with 10 bases between. This CDR3 comprises 14 residues. The CDR3 loop reads CSARVGTFTDTQYF. DNA of the CDR3: TGCAGTGCTAGAGTAGGCACTTTCACAGATACGCAGTATTTT.